This T cell receptor (beta chain) is from a study of shared clonotypes between healthy human individuals. V shed 2 bases, J shed 3 bases, and the junction held 9 bases outside the gene matches. In germline, CDR1 is SGHTA, CDR2 FQGNSA. The CDR3 runs 17 residues. This table comes from immunoSEQ multiplex PCR, and its TCRdb copy is limited to in-frame clones, with some not included. The top ten hold about 0.13% of the sample, which has a few million clones, roughly nine tenths seen once. The sequenced sample was naive CD4+ T cells sorted from blood. Indicated subset: CD45RA+ positively selected. This chain uses TRBV7-2 with TRBJ2-3, with 9 bases matching TRBD1. This TCR was recovered from a man younger than 35 in good health. The CDR3 spells CASSLRQGGPPTDTQYF. The CDR3 region has the DNA TGTGCCAGCAGCTTAAGACAGGGGGGTCCCCCAACAGATACGCAGTATTTT.